The rows below give T cell receptor beta chains drawn from one sample of a study of T cell responses to AZD1222 COVID-19 vaccine. TCRdb's copy holds only in-frame clones and misses some; the assay was immunoSEQ multiplex PCR. This table has around 130,000 clones, roughly 88% appearing once. The sample was peripheral blood, taken on day 0 of AZD1222 vaccination. Receptors were obtained from an adult in good health. The CDR3 runs from the conserved cysteine through the conserved F or W. The D gene is left open where the match is weak.

. TRBJ1-2 TRBV29-1 CSVGEVYGYTF
. TRBJ1-3 TRBV2 CASTPGGASGNTIYF
TRBD2 TRBJ2-1 TRBV7-7 CASSLGGLAGGNEQFF
TRBD1 TRBJ2-7 TRBV30 CAWGGLRQGLAQYF
. TRBJ2-7 TRBV19 CASSTGLRYEQYF
. TRBJ1-5 TRBV10-1 CASRGRLLFQPQHF
. TRBJ1-1 TRBV10-3 CAIKGPTTEAFF
. TRBJ1-1 TRBV13 CASSHTPGAATEAFF
. TRBJ1-2 TRBV5-1 CASSSHVSARGQRPHYGYTF
TRBD1 TRBJ2-2 TRBV3-1/TRBV3-2 CASSRKPGQGAGELFF
. TRBJ1-3 TRBV7-8 CASSLGLTRSGNTIYF
. TRBJ1-4 TRBV4-1 CASSQDSTSSREKLFF
TRBD1 TRBJ2-1 TRBV18 CASSPRQGKDEQFF
TRBD2 TRBJ2-3 TRBV19 CASSFGTSGDTQYF
. TRBJ1-6 TRBV9 CASSVGYSPLHF
. TRBJ1-4 TRBV6-6 CASSYFGQYNEKLFF
TRBD2 TRBJ2-3 TRBV11-2 CASSTGGLADFRFTDTQYF
. TRBJ1-3 TRBV5-1 CASGYDGPSGNTIYF
TRBD2 TRBJ2-5 TRBV19 CASSLTSGIETQYF
TRBD2 TRBJ2-7 TRBV4-1 CASSQGGGADEQYF
. TRBJ1-1 TRBV10-2 CASMQSNTEAFF
. TRBJ2-3 TRBV7-3 CASSATGLGDTQYF
TRBD1 TRBJ2-7 TRBV7-2 CASSLVRGSYEQYF
. TRBJ1-2 TRBV7-3 CASSRGGAPLGYGYTF
. TRBJ2-2 TRBV15 CATSRGGGGELFF
. TRBJ1-5 TRBV12-3/TRBV12-4 CASSLAGGQPQHF
TRBD1 TRBJ1-4 TRBV24-1 CATRKGQGRLFF
. TRBJ1-2 TRBV9 CASSVALISYGYTF
TRBD1 TRBJ1-4 TRBV7-2 CASSPGQGSEKLFF
TRBD1 TRBJ1-6 TRBV9 CASSPWRQGANYNSPLHF
. TRBJ2-1 TRBV15 CATKDPSYNEQFF
. TRBJ2-5 TRBV29-1 CSVEGQLGETQYF
TRBD1 TRBJ1-2 TRBV3-1/TRBV3-2 CASSTWTGSDGYTF
. TRBJ2-2 TRBV3-1/TRBV3-2 CASRWSATGELFF
. TRBJ1-2 TRBV7-3 CASSRGVGHYGYTF
TRBD1 TRBJ1-2 TRBV5-4 CASSFKGQGEGGYTF